A single T cell receptor (beta chain) is shown here with its context. The identical CDR3 is also encoded by other nucleotide sequences in the sample. This sample was included in a study of shared clonotypes between healthy human individuals. As for the study in general: Per donor, three plates held CD4 naive cells, three held CD4 memory, two held CD8 naive and one held CD8 memory.

V gave up 3 bases and J gave up 0 bases, with 9 bases separating them. CDR1 MNHEY and CDR2 SMNVEV come from the germline V gene (reference sequence). The CDR3 totals 15 residues. Positive CCR7 selection of CD45RO-negative cells yielded the naive CD8 cells, and terminally differentiated effector memory CD45RA+ cells were excluded. Data came from immunoSEQ multiplex PCR; TCRdb stores just in-frame clones and leaves some out. The table has about 2.2 million clones, around 93% seen once. This chain joins TRBV27 and TRBJ1-5; D unclear. Specimen: naive CD8+ T cells from PBMCs. This clonotype originated in a man younger than 30 in good health. Some clones in this sample may be carry-over from other donors' samples. CDR3 nucleotide sequence: TGTGCCAGCAGTTTGTCGGCGTATAGCAATCAGCCCCAGCATTTT. This codes for CASSLSAYSNQPQHF.